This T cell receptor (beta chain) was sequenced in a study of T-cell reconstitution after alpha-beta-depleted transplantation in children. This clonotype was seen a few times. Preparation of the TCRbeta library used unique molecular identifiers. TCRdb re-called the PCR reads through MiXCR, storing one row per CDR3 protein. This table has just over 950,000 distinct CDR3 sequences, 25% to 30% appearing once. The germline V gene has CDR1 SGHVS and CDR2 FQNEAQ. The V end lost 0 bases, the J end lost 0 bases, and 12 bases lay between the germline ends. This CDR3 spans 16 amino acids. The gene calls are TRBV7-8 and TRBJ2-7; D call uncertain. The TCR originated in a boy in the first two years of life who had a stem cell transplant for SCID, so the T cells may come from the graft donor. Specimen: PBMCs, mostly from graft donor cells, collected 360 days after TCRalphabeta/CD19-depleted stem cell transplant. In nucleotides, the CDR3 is TGTGCCAGCAGCTTAGCGGGCAGCTTCAGCTCCTACGAGCAGTACTTC. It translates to CASSLAGSFSSYEQYF.